This T cell receptor beta chain was sequenced in a study of CD8 T cells in Susac syndrome. Trimming left V 9 bases short and J 7 bases short, with 7 bases between. The V gene's germline CDR1 is SNHLY and CDR2 FYNNEI. The CDR3 runs 10 residues. RNA, at about 0.5 to 1 ug, was reverse transcribed with random hexamers. MiXCR, run by TCRdb on the immunoSEQ multiplex PCR reads, gives a single entry per CDR3 protein. Here the sample spans about 290,000 distinct CDR3 sequences, approximately 91% being singletons. Sequencing of TCR beta covered CD8+ and CD4+ T cells obtained from blood. The TCR sequence derives from a human donor with multiple sclerosis. The chain combines TRBV2 with TRBJ1-5; D gene unclear. The sequenced material came from CD8+ T cells from PBMCs. CDR3: CASGKQPQHF. CDR3 bases: TGTGCCAGTGGGAAACAGCCCCAGCATTTT.